Shown below are 12 T cell receptor beta chains from a single sample sequenced in a study of control samples from healthy donors and cancer patients. The repertoire was sequenced with immunoSEQ multiplex PCR; TCRdb's copy has only in-frame clones and lacks some. Of 120,000 or so clones detected, approximately 90% appear once; the ten largest clones hold 8.5% to 10%. Sequenced input: blood. The receptors stem from a man aged 18 to 35 in good health.

This chain uses TRBV5-5 with TRBJ2-3; no clear D. This CDR3 comprises 12 residues. CDR1 and CDR2 (germline): SGHKS, YYEKEE (reference sequence). V was shortened by 1 base and J by 0 bases, with 0 bases between the two germline ends. In nucleotides, the CDR3 is TGTGCCAGCAGCTTGAGCACAGATACGCAGTATTTT. Its translation: CASSLSTDTQYF.

V usage is TRBV20-1 and J usage is TRBJ2-3; no reliable D call. Trimming removed 0 bases at V and 5 bases at J, with 3 bases between. The CDR3 extends over 11 amino acids. Germline loops: CDR1 DFQATT, CDR2 SNEGSKA (reference sequence). CDR3 DNA: TGCAGTGCTAGAGAAGTAGATACGCAGTATTTT. It yields the protein CSAREVDTQYF.

The J gene is TRBJ2-7, the V gene TRBV5-1, with 9 bases aligning to TRBD1. The CDR3 has 16 amino acids. With V trimmed by 0 bases and J by 0 bases, 4 bases remained unmatched. Germline CDR1 and CDR2: SGHRS and YFSETQ. As DNA, the CDR3 is TGCGCCAGCAGCTTGGTTACAGGGGGCATCTCCTACGAGCAGTACTTC. Its protein product is CASSLVTGGISYEQYF.

Of note for this clone: Other nucleotide sequences from this sample produce the same CDR3. J is TRBJ2-7 and V is TRBV4-1; D tentatively fits TRBD1 or TRBD2 (6 bases each). Germline CDR1 is MGHRA and CDR2 is YSYEKL. Trimming removed 5 bases from V and 5 bases from J, with 16 bases in between. CDR3 length: 14 amino acids. The CDR3 sequence: CASSEWWGADEQYF. CDR3 coding DNA: TGCGCCAGCAGCGAGTGGTGGGGGGCAGACGAGCAGTACTTC.

The genes are TRBV7-2 and TRBJ1-5, with D possibly matching TRBD1 (5 bases). The germline V and J ends were trimmed by 1 base and 5 bases, with 12 bases remaining between them. Germline V gene lookup returns CDR1 SGHTA and CDR2 FQGNSA. CDR3 size: 15 residues. This CDR3 is CASSLVWQGDQPQHF. Written as DNA, the CDR3 is TGTGCCAGCAGCTTAGTGTGGCAGGGAGATCAGCCCCAGCATTTT.

The rearrangement uses TRBV18 and TRBJ2-3, with 8 bases aligning to TRBD1. Germline CDR1 and CDR2: KGHSH and LQKENI. CDR3 length equals 14 residues. The V segment lost 6 bases and the J segment 6 bases; nucleotides outside the gene matches: 8. CDR3 residues: CASSVDRAQDTQYF. CDR3 DNA: TGTGCCAGCTCTGTGGACAGGGCCCAGGATACGCAGTATTTT. The complete variable domain, with remaining parts taken from reference TRBV18 and TRBJ2-3, reads NAGVMQNPRHLVRRRGQEARLRCSPMKGHSHVYWYRQLPEEGLKFMVYLQKENIIDESGMPKERFSAEFPKEGPSILRIQQVVRGDSAAYFCASSVDRAQDTQYFGPGTRLTVL.

V gene TRBV12-3 or TRBV12-4 combines with J gene TRBJ2-2; 9 bases align to TRBD1. Trimming at V came to 6 bases and at J to 6 bases, leaving 2 bases not matched to a gene. The CDR3 is made up of 13 amino acids. The CDR3 loop is CASRRTGAGELFF. CDR3 nucleotide sequence: TGTGCCAGCAGACGGACAGGGGCCGGGGAGCTGTTTTTT.

J is TRBJ2-4 and V is TRBV2; TRBD1 might be the D (6 bases). Trimming took 10 bases from V and 1 from J, leaving 11 bases between them. Germline lookup yields CDR1 SNHLY and CDR2 FYNNEI. The CDR3 runs 13 residues. The DNA of the CDR3 is TGTGCCACACAGGGTGCTGCCAAAAACATTCAGTACTTC. It encodes CATQGAAKNIQYF.

The chain has TRBV4-1 and TRBJ2-5; D gene unclear. Trimming cost V 4 bases and J 5 bases, with 11 bases left between them. This CDR3 contains 13 residues. Germline assignment: CDR1 MGHRA and CDR2 YSYEKL. The CDR3 region has the DNA TGCGCCAGCAGCCTAGCAGCCACGGAGACCCAGTACTTC. Translating gives CASSLAATETQYF.

The CDR3: CASSLGAGGSNQPQHF. CDR3 coding DNA: TGTGCCAGCAGCTTGGGGGCGGGGGGAAGCAATCAGCCCCAGCATTTT. The chain is built from TRBV7-6 and TRBJ1-5, with D tentatively TRBD1 (6 bases). This CDR3 comprises 16 residues. Per the germline V gene, CDR1 is SGHVS and CDR2 is FNYEAQ. Trimming took off 3 bases at V and 1 base at J, with 13 bases between the two ends. Together with reference TRBV7-6 and TRBJ1-5, the CDR3 gives the full variable domain: GAGVSQSPRYKVTKRGQDVALRCDPISGHVSLYWYRQALGQGPEFLTYFNYEAQQDKSGLPNDRFSAERPEGSISTLTIQRTEQRDSAMYRCASSLGAGGSNQPQHFGDGTRLSIL.

V gene TRBV12-2 combines with J gene TRBJ1-5. TRBV12-2 is termed a pseudogene. The length of the CDR3 is 15 residues. The CDR3 here is CASRSGAFSNQPQHF. The CDR3 DNA follows: TGTGCAAGTCGCTCCGGGGCATTTAGCAATCAGCCCCAGCATTTT.

J is TRBJ2-5 and V is TRBV7-9; TRBD2 matches 8 bases. Trimming at V came to 6 bases and at J to 5 bases, leaving 11 bases not matched to a gene. Germline V lookup: CDR1 SEHNR, CDR2 FQNEAQ (reference sequence). The CDR3 length is 15 residues. CDR3 sequence reads: CASSTGGSRRETQYF. The CDR3 DNA follows: TGTGCCAGCAGTACGGGAGGGAGCAGGCGTGAGACCCAGTACTTC.